This T cell receptor beta chain was captured in a study of shared clonotypes between healthy human individuals. Study information: Donors, aged 18 to 49, were a couple of women and a few men. Study findings and constraints: Generation probabilities were higher for clonotypes shared across all four sorted-subset donors than for unshared ones.

Details on this clone: The antigen remains unidentified.

The material for each subset, its genomic DNA, was split evenly across several immunoSEQ plates. Sequencing used immunoSEQ multiplex PCR; TCRdb keeps in-frame clones, though not all of them. The table lists about 1,900,000 clones, about 95% of them singletons. Naive CD8 cells lacked CD45RO and underwent positive selection for CCR7, leaving out terminally differentiated effector memory CD45RA+ cells. Nashville, Tennessee was home to all donors, who were Caucasian adults. This CDR3 has 14 amino acids. The ends were cut back, 4 bases at V and 5 bases at J, with 15 bases in the middle. Germline V lookup: CDR1 SGHNT, CDR2 YYREEE (reference sequence).

The chain carries TRBV5-4 and TRBJ2-5; D possibly uses TRBD1 or TRBD2 (5 bases each). The sample taken for sequencing was naive CD8+ T cells sorted from blood. The clonotype comes from a man younger than 30 in good health. The CDR3 nucleotides are TGTGCCAGCAGCGAGGGGAGCCTGGGGGAGACCCAGTACTTC. Encoded protein: CASSEGSLGETQYF.